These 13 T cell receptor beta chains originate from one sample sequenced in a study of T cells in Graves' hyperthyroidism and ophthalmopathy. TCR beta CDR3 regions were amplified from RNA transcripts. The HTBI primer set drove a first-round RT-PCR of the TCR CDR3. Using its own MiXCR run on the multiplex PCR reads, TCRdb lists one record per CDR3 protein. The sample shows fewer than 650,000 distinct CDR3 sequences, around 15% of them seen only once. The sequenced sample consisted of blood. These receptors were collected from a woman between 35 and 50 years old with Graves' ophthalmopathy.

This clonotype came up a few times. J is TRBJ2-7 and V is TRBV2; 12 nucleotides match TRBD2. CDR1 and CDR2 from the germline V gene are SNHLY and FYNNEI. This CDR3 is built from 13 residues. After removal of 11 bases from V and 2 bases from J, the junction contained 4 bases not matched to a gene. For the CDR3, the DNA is TGTGCCGCTAGCGGGAGGGCAACCTACGAGCAGTACTTC. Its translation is CAASGRATYEQYF.

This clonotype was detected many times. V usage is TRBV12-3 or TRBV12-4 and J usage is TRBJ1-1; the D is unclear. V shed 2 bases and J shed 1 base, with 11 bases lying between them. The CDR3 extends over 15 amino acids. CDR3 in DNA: TGTGCCAGCAGTTTACTCCCCAATAGGAACACTGAAGCTTTCTTT. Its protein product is CASSLLPNRNTEAFF.

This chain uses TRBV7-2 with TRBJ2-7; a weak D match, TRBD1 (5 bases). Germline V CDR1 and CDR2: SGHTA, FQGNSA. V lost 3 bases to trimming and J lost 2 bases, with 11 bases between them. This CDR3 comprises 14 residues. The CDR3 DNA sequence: TGTGCCAGCAGCTTTGGGGTGGGGCCCTACGAGCAGTACTTC. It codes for CASSFGVGPYEQYF.

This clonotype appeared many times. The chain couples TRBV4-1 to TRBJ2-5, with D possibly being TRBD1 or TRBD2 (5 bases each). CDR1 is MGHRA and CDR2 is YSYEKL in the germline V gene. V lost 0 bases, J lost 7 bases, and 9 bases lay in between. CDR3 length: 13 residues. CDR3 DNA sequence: TGCGCCAGCAGCCAAGATCCAGGGAGGACCCAGTACTTC. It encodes CASSQDPGRTQYF.

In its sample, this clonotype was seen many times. The CDR3 DNA sequence: TGTGCCAGTACCCACAGGGGATCAGTGAACACTGAAGCTTTCTTT. Its protein is CASTHRGSVNTEAFF. V gene TRBV19 combines with J gene TRBJ1-1; 7 nucleotides line up with TRBD1. Trimming removed 7 bases from V and 0 bases from J; junction bases left unmatched: 8. Germline loops: CDR1 LNHDA, CDR2 SQIVND (reference sequence). The CDR3 has 15 residues.

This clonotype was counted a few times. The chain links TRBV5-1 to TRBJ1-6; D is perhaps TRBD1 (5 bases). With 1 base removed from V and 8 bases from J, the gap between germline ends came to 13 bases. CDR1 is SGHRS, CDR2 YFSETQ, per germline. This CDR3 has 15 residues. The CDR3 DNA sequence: TGCGCCAGCAGCTTGACAGGCTCCCGGGATTCACCCCTCCACTTT. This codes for CASSLTGSRDSPLHF. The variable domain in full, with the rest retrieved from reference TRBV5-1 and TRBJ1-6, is KAGVTQTPRYLIKTRGQQVTLSCSPISGHRSVSWYQQTPGQGLQFLFEYFSETQRNKGNFPGRFSGRQFSNSRSEMNVSTLELGDSALYLCASSLTGSRDSPLHFGNGTRLTVT.

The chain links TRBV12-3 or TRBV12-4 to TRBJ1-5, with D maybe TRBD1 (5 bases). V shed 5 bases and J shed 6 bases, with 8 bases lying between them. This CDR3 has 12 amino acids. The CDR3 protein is CASSPQGQPQHF. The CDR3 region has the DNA TGTGCCAGCAGTCCTCAGGGTCAGCCCCAGCATTTT.

CDR3 coding DNA: TGTGCCAGCAGCTTAGCGGCAGCAGGGGCAGATACGCAGTATTTT. This sequence encodes CASSLAAAGADTQYF. The chain carries TRBV11-1 and TRBJ2-3; the D gene is possibly TRBD1 (6 bases). The V gene lost 0 bases and the J gene lost 4 bases, with 11 bases spanning the gap. Germline V CDR1 and CDR2: SGHAT, FQDESV (reference sequence). There are 15 residues in the CDR3.

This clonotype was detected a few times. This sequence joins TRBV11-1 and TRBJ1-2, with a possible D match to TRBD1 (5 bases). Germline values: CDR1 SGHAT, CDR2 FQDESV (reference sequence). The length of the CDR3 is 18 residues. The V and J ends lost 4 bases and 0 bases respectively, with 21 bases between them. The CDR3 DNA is TGTGCCAGCAGCTCTCCTGGCGACAGTTTAAACACTAACTATGGCTACACCTTC. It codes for CASSSPGDSLNTNYGYTF. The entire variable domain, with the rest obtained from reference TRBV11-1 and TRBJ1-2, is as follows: EAEVAQSPRYKITEKSQAVAFWCDPISGHATLYWYRQILGQGPELLVQFQDESVVDDSQLPKDRFSAERLKGVDSTLKIQPAELGDSAMYLCASSSPGDSLNTNYGYTFGSGTRLTVV.

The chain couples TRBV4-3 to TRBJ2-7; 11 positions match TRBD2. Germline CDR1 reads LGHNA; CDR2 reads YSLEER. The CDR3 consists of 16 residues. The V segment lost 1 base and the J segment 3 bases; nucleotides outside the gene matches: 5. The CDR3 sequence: CASSQAIAGGDYEQYF. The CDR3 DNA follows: TGCGCCAGCAGCCAAGCCATAGCGGGAGGGGACTACGAGCAGTACTTC.

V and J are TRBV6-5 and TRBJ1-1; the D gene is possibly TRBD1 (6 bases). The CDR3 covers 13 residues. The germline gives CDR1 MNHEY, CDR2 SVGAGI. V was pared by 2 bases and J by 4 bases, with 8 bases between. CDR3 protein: CASSYETGTEAFF. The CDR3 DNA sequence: TGTGCCAGCAGTTACGAGACAGGCACTGAAGCTTTCTTT.

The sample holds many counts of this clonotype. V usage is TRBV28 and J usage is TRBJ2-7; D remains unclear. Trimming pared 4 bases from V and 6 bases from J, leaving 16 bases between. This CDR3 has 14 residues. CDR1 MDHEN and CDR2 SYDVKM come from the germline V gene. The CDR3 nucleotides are TGTGCCAGCAGTTCCCTCCGGCGCCCTCGCGAGCAGTACTTC. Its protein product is CASSSLRRPREQYF.

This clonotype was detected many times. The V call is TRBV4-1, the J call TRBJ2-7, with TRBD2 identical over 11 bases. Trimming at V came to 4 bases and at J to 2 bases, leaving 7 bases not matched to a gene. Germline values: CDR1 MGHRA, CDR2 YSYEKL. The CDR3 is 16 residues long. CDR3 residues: CASSLATSGETYEQYF. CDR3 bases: TGCGCCAGCAGCCTCGCGACTAGCGGGGAAACCTACGAGCAGTACTTC.